The 19 T cell receptor beta chains below were found in one sample sequenced in a study of long-term antiretroviral therapy in people with HIV. Survey level was the resolution at which the v3.0 immunoSEQ assay ran. The assay was immunoSEQ multiplex PCR, and TCRdb's table has in-frame clones only and misses some. The top ten hold 4.2% of the sample, which has 25,000 to 35,000 clones, 91% seen once. The sequencing here drew on unsorted PBMCs, taken 3.1 years after starting antiretroviral therapy. The origin of the receptors is a man between 18 and 29 years old with HIV.

The rearrangement joins TRBV5-6 to TRBJ2-7, with TRBD1 as a possible D gene (5 bases). This CDR3 contains 13 residues. From germline, CDR1 is SGHDT and CDR2 YYEEEE. V gave up 0 bases and J gave up 4 bases, with 8 bases separating them. For the CDR3, the DNA is TGTGCCAGCAGCTTGGTTAGGGGATACGAGCAGTACTTC. Its protein is CASSLVRGYEQYF.

The rearrangement links TRBV27 to TRBJ2-5, with D uncertain. Germline V CDR1 and CDR2: MNHEY, SMNVEV (reference sequence). Trimming took off 5 bases at V and 4 bases at J, with 11 bases between the two ends. The CDR3 extends over 13 amino acids. CDR3 DNA sequence: TGTGCCAGCAGTCCCGCTAACCGAGAGACCCAGTACTTC. It yields the protein CASSPANRETQYF.

The chain couples TRBV5-5 to TRBJ2-7; 8 bases fit TRBD1. CDR1 is SGHKS, CDR2 YYEKEE, per germline (reference sequence). After removal of 0 bases from V and 2 bases from J, the junction contained 4 bases not matched to a gene. CDR3 length: 15 residues. Here the CDR3 reads CASSLVGGQAYEQYF. As DNA, the CDR3 is TGTGCCAGCAGCTTGGTCGGGGGACAGGCCTACGAGCAGTACTTC.

The chain recombines TRBV6-5 with TRBJ2-1, with D possibly TRBD2 on 6 matching bases. The CDR3 totals 14 residues. Germline loops: CDR1 MNHEY, CDR2 SVGAGI. Trimming removed 10 bases from V and 0 bases from J, with 13 bases in between. The CDR3 nucleotides are TGTGCCACCTCCGCCGGGGGCTCCTACAATGAGCAGTTCTTC. Translated, it gives CATSAGGSYNEQFF.

The chain links TRBV30 to TRBJ2-3; D not resolved. The CDR3 runs to 12 residues. CDR1 and CDR2 (germline): GTSNPN, SVGIG (reference sequence). Trimming cost V 3 bases and J 0 bases, with 4 bases left between them. CDR3 sequence reads: CAWSGSTDTQYF. The CDR3 DNA reads as TGTGCCTGGAGCGGAAGCACAGATACGCAGTATTTT. Full variable domain (rest looked up from reference TRBV30 and TRBJ2-3): SQTIHQWPATLVQPVGSPLSLECTVEGTSNPNLYWYRQAAGRGLQLLFYSVGIGQISSEVPQNLSASRPQDRQFILSSKKLLLSDSGFYLCAWSGSTDTQYFGPGTRLTVL.

Here the CDR3 reads CASRSSYEQYF. The CDR3 DNA sequence: TGTGCCAGCAGATCGTCTTACGAGCAGTACTTC. The chain is built from TRBV6-5 and TRBJ2-7; D is unclear. Germline V gene sequence: CDR1 MNHEY, CDR2 SVGAGI. Trimming took off 6 bases at V and 4 bases at J, with 7 bases between the two ends. CDR3 length equals 11 residues.

This sequence joins TRBV5-1 and TRBJ2-1, with D possibly TRBD1 on 6 matching bases. Trimming took 4 bases from V and 8 from J, leaving 16 bases between them. Germline loops: CDR1 SGHRS, CDR2 YFSETQ. This CDR3 contains 14 residues. CDR3 protein: CASSLPGVEDEQFF. DNA of the CDR3: TGCGCCAGCAGCCTACCAGGGGTAGAAGATGAGCAGTTCTTC.

This rearrangement joins TRBV27 to TRBJ2-3, with TRBD2 as a possible D gene (6 bases). There are 14 residues in the CDR3. Trimming left V 2 bases short and J 1 base short, with 7 bases between. Germline CDR1 reads MNHEY; CDR2 reads SMNVEV (reference sequence). The CDR3 coding sequence is TGTGCCAGCAGTTTAAGGGAGGGCACAGATACGCAGTATTTT. Its translation is CASSLREGTDTQYF.

This chain joins TRBV2 and TRBJ2-3; TRBD2 aligns across 13 bases. Germline CDR1 reads SNHLY; CDR2 reads FYNNEI. Trimming took 5 bases from V and 7 from J; bases not matched to a gene: 18. This CDR3 has 19 amino acids. CDR3 sequence (DNA): TGTGCCAGCAGTCCCTACCCCGCGGGACTAGCGGGAATAGTCAATACGCAGTATTTT. As protein: CASSPYPAGLAGIVNTQYF.

The V and J genes are TRBV15 and TRBJ1-2, with D unclear. Trimming pared 1 base from V and 7 bases from J, leaving 16 bases between. The V gene's germline CDR1 is LNHNV and CDR2 YYDKDF (reference sequence). CDR3 length equals 15 residues. In nucleotides, the CDR3 is TGTGCCACCAGCAGAGGAGTGGTCGGGAGGGTTGGCTACACCTTC. The encoded protein is CATSRGVVGRVGYTF.

The genes are TRBV7-9 and TRBJ2-1; 13 bases line up with TRBD2. The CDR3 extends over 18 amino acids. The trim removed 5 bases at V and 10 bases at J, leaving 17 bases unmatched. Germline CDR1 and CDR2: SEHNR and FQNEAQ (reference sequence). CDR3 protein: CASSHGTSGEPRTWEQFF. The CDR3 bases are TGTGCCAGCAGCCACGGGACTAGCGGGGAACCCCGAACGTGGGAGCAGTTCTTC.

This clone was recorded once. The chain uses TRBV5-1 and TRBJ1-4; tentative D call: TRBD1 (5 bases). CDR1 and CDR2 from the germline V gene are SGHRS and YFSETQ. This CDR3 has 14 amino acids. V dropped 4 bases and J dropped 7 bases, with 14 bases sitting between them. The CDR3 sequence is CASSRGVDGEKLFF. CDR3 bases: TGCGCCAGCAGCAGAGGGGTTGATGGTGAAAAACTGTTTTTT.

This clone has only one observation. The chain is built from TRBV19 and TRBJ1-2, with 7 positions matching TRBD1. Losses at the gene ends were 1 base for V and 4 bases for J; bases not matched to a gene: 3. The CDR3 sequence is 14 residues long. Germline CDR1 and CDR2: LNHDA and SQIVND (reference sequence). The CDR3 spells CASSIGRDSYGYTF. CDR3 sequence (DNA): TGTGCCAGTAGTATAGGTCGGGACAGCTATGGCTACACCTTC.

The chain employs TRBV4-3 and TRBJ2-7, with 10 bases that match TRBD1. Germline CDR1 reads LGHNA; CDR2 reads YSLEER. V lost 2 bases and J lost 4; bases outside the gene matches: 2. This CDR3 region has 14 residues. This CDR3 is CASSQWGQGYEQYF. The DNA for the CDR3 is TGCGCCAGCAGCCAATGGGGACAGGGGTACGAGCAGTACTTC.

This rearrangement joins TRBV4-2 to TRBJ2-5; 7 bases align to TRBD2. This CDR3 has 14 amino acids. The germline V gene encodes CDR1 LGHNA and CDR2 YNFKEQ. The trim removed 1 base at V and 3 bases at J, leaving 2 bases unmatched. This chain's CDR3 is CASSQGEGEETQYF. The CDR3 bases are TGTGCCAGCAGCCAAGGGGAGGGTGAAGAGACCCAGTACTTC.

The rearrangement joins TRBV4-1 to TRBJ2-1; D is perhaps TRBD1 or TRBD2 (5 bases each). Germline loops: CDR1 MGHRA, CDR2 YSYEKL. V lost 6 bases and J 1 base, leaving 16 bases between the germline ends. This CDR3 is 16 amino acids long. CDR3 sequence reads: CASRNDGGFSYNEQFF. The DNA of the CDR3 is TGCGCCAGCAGAAACGATGGGGGTTTTTCCTACAATGAGCAGTTCTTC.

The CDR3 reads CASSLPGRGLSEQYF. CDR3 bases: TGTGCCAGCAGTTTACCGGGCAGGGGGTTAAGCGAGCAGTACTTC. The chain combines TRBV27 with TRBJ2-7, with 7 bases that match TRBD1. The CDR3 spans 15 residues. CDR1 MNHEY and CDR2 SMNVEV come from the germline V gene (reference sequence). Trimming removed 2 bases from V and 6 bases from J; junction bases left unmatched: 10.

The chain recombines TRBV7-6 with TRBJ2-5, with D perhaps matching TRBD1 (5 bases). The CDR3 contains 13 residues. Germline V lookup: CDR1 SGHVS, CDR2 FNYEAQ. With 4 bases removed from V and 5 bases from J, the gap between germline ends came to 11 bases. CDR3 loop: CASSSTRVETQYF. For the CDR3, the DNA is TGTGCCAGCAGCTCAACCAGGGTGGAGACCCAGTACTTC.

V gene TRBV19 combines with J gene TRBJ2-1; TRBD2 aligns across 11 bases. Unmatched junction bases numbered 8, after V lost 6 bases and J lost 7 bases. This CDR3 region has 15 residues. From germline, CDR1 is LNHDA and CDR2 SQIVND (reference sequence). The CDR3 loop is CASRSLVAGGNEQFF. CDR3 coding DNA: TGTGCCAGTAGGTCCCTTGTAGCGGGGGGGAATGAGCAGTTCTTC.